The 9 T cell receptor beta chains listed next were all sequenced from one sample in a study of graft-versus-host responses after intestinal transplantation. Here immunoSEQ multiplex PCR was the method, and the copy in TCRdb shows in-frame clones only, minus some. This sample has about 96,000 clones; around nine tenths occur once, and the top ten carry 0.15% to 0.2%. Their antigens remain unidentified. The material sequenced was unstimulated CD4+ T cells sorted from spleen or lymph node cells, taken before intestinal transplant. These receptors were collected from a human donor who received an intestinal transplant.

J is TRBJ2-1 and V is TRBV19, with 9 nucleotides matching TRBD2. Germline CDR1 and CDR2: LNHDA and SQIVND (reference sequence). V was clipped by 5 bases and J by 0 bases; unmatched bases: 5. CDR3 length: 16 residues. As DNA, the CDR3 is TGTGCCAGTAGTTTCCGTAGCGGGAGCTCCTACAATGAGCAGTTCTTC. Residues: CASSFRSGSSYNEQFF.

This clone was detected only a few times. This CDR3 is CASTRGPNTEAFF. CDR3 DNA sequence: TGTGCCAGCACCAGGGGCCCGAACACTGAAGCTTTCTTT. The chain links TRBV6-1 to TRBJ1-1, with a tentative D call TRBD1 (6 bases). In germline, CDR1 is MNHNS, CDR2 SASEGT. The V and J ends lost 7 bases and 1 base respectively, with 10 bases between them. The CDR3 is 13 residues long.

V is TRBV9 and J is TRBJ2-4; 15 positions agree with TRBD2. CDR1 SGDLS and CDR2 YYNGEE come from the germline V gene. There are 16 residues in the CDR3. Trimming took 4 bases from V and 5 from J; bases not matched to a gene: 4. In DNA form, the CDR3 reads TGTGCCAGCAGCATGGGACTAGCGGGGGGAGAAAACATTCAGTACTTC. It yields the protein CASSMGLAGGENIQYF.

The rearrangement links TRBV6-5 to TRBJ2-1, with TRBD1 matching 7 bases. Germline trimming cut 4 bases from V and 5 bases from J; bases unmatched to any gene: 5. Germline assignment: CDR1 MNHEY and CDR2 SVGAGI. The CDR3 covers 14 residues. CDR3 region: CASSWTGPHNEQFF. In DNA form, the CDR3 reads TGTGCCAGCAGTTGGACAGGTCCCCACAATGAGCAGTTCTTC.

The chain uses TRBV2 and TRBJ2-3; D is possibly TRBD2 (5 bases). Germline V CDR1 and CDR2: SNHLY, FYNNEI. Trimming took off 9 bases at V and 6 bases at J, with 10 bases between the two ends. The CDR3 covers 11 residues. The CDR3 sequence: CARGRLDTQYF. Written as DNA, the CDR3 is TGTGCCAGGGGGAGATTGGATACGCAGTATTTT.

The rearrangement links TRBV19 to TRBJ1-1, with D unresolved. V lost 8 bases and J 5 bases, leaving 9 bases between the germline ends. The CDR3 sequence is 11 residues long. The germline CDR1 and CDR2 sequences are LNHDA and SQIVND (reference sequence). The CDR3 reads CASPRGTEAFF. CDR3 bases: TGTGCCAGTCCCCGGGGAACTGAAGCTTTCTTT.

V gene TRBV5-6 combines with J gene TRBJ1-6; 7 positions match TRBD1. The V and J ends lost 2 bases and 3 bases, in that order; junction bases with no gene match: 5. There are 16 residues in the CDR3. The V gene's germline CDR1 is SGHDT and CDR2 YYEEEE. CDR3 coding DNA: TGTGCCAGCAGCTTCGGGGACAGCCGCTATAATTCACCCCTCCACTTT. Its protein product is CASSFGDSRYNSPLHF.

The chain joins TRBV6-6 to TRBJ2-1; 9 bases align to TRBD2. The CDR3 is 14 amino acids. CDR1 is MNHNY, CDR2 SVGAGI, per germline (reference sequence). J gave up 5 bases and V 2 bases, and 1 base lay outside the gene matches. The DNA of the CDR3 is TGTGCCAGCAGTTACGGGACTAGCAACAATGAGCAGTTCTTC. Translation: CASSYGTSNNEQFF.

The rearrangement joins TRBV10-3 to TRBJ2-5, with 11 bases that match TRBD2. The junction had 6 bases not matched to a gene; V was cut back by 8 bases and J by 4 bases. This CDR3 contains 14 residues. Germline values: CDR1 ENHRY, CDR2 SYGVKD. The CDR3 is CAIASGRRGETQYF. CDR3 DNA sequence: TGTGCCATCGCTAGCGGGAGGCGGGGAGAGACCCAGTACTTC.